The 23 T cell receptor beta chains below all came from one sample that was sequenced in a study. TCRdb reprocessed the 5' RACE reads via MiXCR and lists one record per CDR3 protein. The sample shows roughly 55,000 distinct CDR3 sequences, roughly a quarter of them seen only once. The material sequenced was tumor-infiltrating naive CD4+ T cells sorted from the breast tumor. The subset here: naive CD4+ T cells, CD4+CD45RA+CD25-. The source is a female donor with breast cancer.

With respect to this clonotype: The junction shows a germline mismatch at one end, possibly a read error. The V and J genes are TRBV9 and TRBJ2-5; the D gene is possibly TRBD2 (5 bases). The CDR3 is 14 amino acids. The germline V gene has CDR1 SGDLS and CDR2 YYNGEE. CDR3 loop: CVSSQNGVGQTQYF. CDR3 coding DNA: TGTGTCAGCAGCCAAAACGGGGTCGGACAGACCCAGTACTTC.

This clonotype was found a few times. The chain couples TRBV29-1 to TRBJ2-6, with no clear D. The CDR3 is made up of 14 amino acids. Per germline, CDR1 SQVTM and CDR2 ANQGSEA. V was trimmed by 4 bases and J by 3 bases, leaving 10 bases between them. CDR3 bases: TGCAGCGTTGCCCCGACCTTTGGGGCCAACGTCCTGACTTTC. Protein sequence: CSVAPTFGANVLTF.

This chain connects TRBV5-1 to TRBJ1-3, with TRBD1 as a possible D gene (5 bases). The V gene lost 0 bases and the J gene lost 1 base, with 8 bases spanning the gap. This CDR3 is built from 15 residues. Germline CDR1 is SGHRS and CDR2 is YFSETQ. CDR3 in DNA: TGCGCCAGCAGCTTGGGCGGGACTTCTGGAAACACCATATATTTT. Amino acid sequence: CASSLGGTSGNTIYF. Based on the CDR3 plus reference TRBV5-1 and TRBJ1-3, the full variable domain is KAGVTQTPRYLIKTRGQQVTLSCSPISGHRSVSWYQQTPGQGLQFLFEYFSETQRNKGNFPGRFSGRQFSNSRSEMNVSTLELGDSALYLCASSLGGTSGNTIYFGEGSWLTVV.

This clonotype has more than one count but fewer than ten. The chain has TRBV18 and TRBJ2-4; 11 nucleotides agree with TRBD1. There are 15 residues in the CDR3. CDR1 is KGHSH and CDR2 is LQKENI in the germline V gene. J lost 3 bases, V lost 3 bases, and 1 base had no gene match. CDR3 bases: TGTGCCAGCTCACCGGGACAGGGGGTCAAAAACATTCAGTACTTC. Translated: CASSPGQGVKNIQYF.

At least ten counts were recorded for this clonotype. This rearrangement joins TRBV7-9 to TRBJ2-1; 7 nucleotides line up with TRBD2. The CDR3 is made up of 13 amino acids. CDR1 and CDR2 (germline): SEHNR, FQNEAQ (reference sequence). The CDR3 sequence: CASGAGRGNEQFF. CDR3 DNA: TGTGCAAGCGGGGCGGGAAGGGGAAATGAGCAGTTCTTC.

The chain employs TRBV7-3 and TRBJ2-1; TRBD1 aligns across 9 bases. The germline CDR1 and CDR2 sequences are SGHTA and FQGTGA. V lost 5 bases to trimming and J lost 13 bases; unmatched junction nucleotides: 9. The CDR3 consists of 13 residues. For the CDR3, the DNA is TGTGCCAGCAGCGCTATACAGGGGGCTTACCAGTTCTTC. As protein: CASSAIQGAYQFF.

This clonotype has a count of ten or more. V and J are TRBV12-3 or TRBV12-4 and TRBJ2-1; D call uncertain. With 6 bases removed from V and 8 bases from J, the gap between germline ends came to 17 bases. The CDR3 contains 14 residues. The CDR3 sequence: CASSLRRKDHEQFF. CDR3 nucleotides: TGTGCCAGCAGCCTCAGACGGAAGGACCATGAGCAGTTCTTC.

Worth noting for this clonotype: At one end the junction does not follow the germline gene, possibly because of a read error. The genes are TRBV7-2 and TRBJ2-6; D gene unclear. Germline CDR1 is SGHTA and CDR2 is FQGNSA. This CDR3 comprises 14 residues. The CDR3 reads CASSLGSEANVLTF. The CDR3 nucleotides read TGTGCCAGCAGCTTAGGGTCTGAGGCCAACGTCCTGACTTTC.

The rearrangement joins TRBV5-5 to TRBJ2-5; 10 bases line up with TRBD1. Trimming cost V 0 bases and J 4 bases; bases outside gene matches: 3. The germline gives CDR1 SGHKS, CDR2 YYEKEE (reference sequence). The CDR3 contains 15 residues. The CDR3 loop is CASSLAGTGVETQYF. The CDR3 DNA reads as TGTGCCAGCAGCTTGGCGGGGACAGGGGTAGAGACCCAGTACTTC.

This clonotype has just a few counts. This sequence joins TRBV28 and TRBJ1-5; the D gene is possibly TRBD1 (5 bases). CDR3 length: 14 amino acids. Germline assignment: CDR1 MDHEN and CDR2 SYDVKM. Trimming took off 3 bases at V and 3 bases at J, with 9 bases between the two ends. CDR3 region: CASSFPGSNQPQHF. The CDR3 DNA reads TGTGCCAGCAGTTTTCCAGGGTCCAATCAGCCCCAGCATTTT.

V gene TRBV10-3 combines with J gene TRBJ2-3, with D possibly called TRBD1 or TRBD2 (7 bases each). V shed 11 bases and J shed 6 bases, with 21 bases lying between them. The CDR3 is 14 amino acids. In germline, CDR1 is ENHRY, CDR2 SYGVKD. CDR3 loop: CAARGGASTDTQYF. As DNA, the CDR3 is TGTGCCGCCAGGGGGGGAGCCTCCACGGATACGCAGTATTTT.

This clonotype showed up just a few times. The chain joins TRBV6-5 to TRBJ2-7, with TRBD1 matching 10 bases. V was pared by 6 bases and J by 5 bases, with 13 bases of the junction left unmatched. CDR1 MNHEY and CDR2 SVGAGI come from the germline V gene. The CDR3 contains 16 residues. In DNA, the CDR3 is TGTGCCAGCAGCATGGTACTGACAGGGGGCAGAAACGAGCAGTACTTC. It specifies CASSMVLTGGRNEQYF.

The chain uses TRBV18 and TRBJ2-7, with 7 bases identical to TRBD1. The ends lost 5 bases at V and 2 bases at J; junction bases unmatched: 6. The CDR3 contains 14 residues. CDR1 is KGHSH and CDR2 is LQKENI in the germline V gene. DNA of the CDR3: TGTGCCAGCTCAACCAGACAGGGTCCCTACGAGCAGTACTTC. Protein sequence: CASSTRQGPYEQYF.

Worth noting for this clonotype: Germline and junction disagree at one end, which may indicate a read error. The J gene is TRBJ1-1, the V gene TRBV7-2, with 7 positions matching TRBD1. This CDR3 contains 14 residues. CDR1 is SGHTA, CDR2 FQGNSA, per germline. CDR3 residues: CANSPPRGLGEAFF. CDR3 bases: TGTGCCAACAGCCCACCGAGGGGGCTCGGTGAAGCTTTCTTT.

This clonotype was observed a handful of times. The chain employs TRBV6-2 or TRBV6-3 and TRBJ1-3; maybe TRBD1 (5 bases). Germline V lookup: CDR1 MNHEY, CDR2 SVGEGT. Trimming left V 2 bases short and J 0 bases short, with 5 bases between. The CDR3 spans 14 residues. The CDR3 coding sequence is TGTGCCAGCAGTTACGGACACTCTGGAAACACCATATATTTT. This codes for CASSYGHSGNTIYF.

This clonotype was counted ten times or more. The V and J genes are TRBV5-1 and TRBJ2-2; D remains unclear. The CDR3 is 16 amino acids. The germline V gene encodes CDR1 SGHRS and CDR2 YFSETQ. The germline V and J ends were trimmed by 4 bases and 3 bases, with 16 bases remaining between them. The CDR3 DNA reads as TGCGCCAGCAGCGACCGGACCAAACGGGACACCGGGGAGCTGTTTTTT. Protein product: CASSDRTKRDTGELFF. The full variable domain, rest sourced from reference TRBV5-1 and TRBJ2-2, is KAGVTQTPRYLIKTRGQQVTLSCSPISGHRSVSWYQQTPGQGLQFLFEYFSETQRNKGNFPGRFSGRQFSNSRSEMNVSTLELGDSALYLCASSDRTKRDTGELFFGEGSRLTVL.

This clonotype came up a few times. The chain couples TRBV7-2 to TRBJ2-4; maybe TRBD1 (6 bases). CDR1 is SGHTA and CDR2 is FQGNSA in the germline V gene. The CDR3 is 16 residues long. The V gene lost 2 bases and the J gene lost 0 bases, with 11 bases spanning the gap. This chain's CDR3 is CASSLMRGGAKNIQYF. CDR3 bases: TGTGCCAGCAGCTTAATGAGAGGGGGAGCCAAAAACATTCAGTACTTC.

The chain uses TRBV6-1 and TRBJ2-7; 8 bases are shared with TRBD1. Trimming removed 6 bases from V and 10 bases from J; junction bases left unmatched: 8. CDR1 and CDR2 from the germline V gene are MNHNS and SASEGT. This CDR3 is 12 amino acids long. CDR3 bases: TGTGCCAGCAGGAAAGAGACAGGGGCCCAGTACTTC. Encoded protein: CASRKETGAQYF.

About this clonotype itself: A much larger clone lies a single base off, so this may be a read error. The chain is built from TRBV5-1 and TRBJ2-1; TRBD2 agrees at 8 bases. CDR1 and CDR2 from the germline V gene are SGHRS and YFSETQ. The CDR3 consists of 15 residues. The CDR3 DNA reads as TGCGCCAGCAGCCGACACGGGACTAGTCAAGATGAGCAGGTCTTC. Translation: CASSRHGTSQDEQVF.

In this sample, this clonotype turned up many times. The chain links TRBV7-3 to TRBJ2-1; TRBD2 matches 8 bases. CDR3 length: 15 residues. CDR1 and CDR2 from the germline V gene are SGHTA and FQGTGA. Trimming removed 6 bases from V and 4 bases from J; junction bases left unmatched: 8. The chain's CDR3 is CASREGGGGYNEQFF. The DNA of the CDR3 is TGTGCCAGCAGAGAAGGTGGCGGGGGGTACAATGAGCAGTTCTTC.

The rearrangement uses TRBV4-1 and TRBJ2-2; weak D call: TRBD1 (8 bases). The CDR3 is made up of 18 amino acids. Germline V gene sequence: CDR1 MGHRA, CDR2 YSYEKL. Trimming pared 0 bases from V and 1 base from J, leaving 15 bases between. The CDR3 DNA follows: TGCGCCAGCAGCCAAGATTTGAGCGGGACAGGGAACACCGGGGAGCTGTTTTTT. Protein sequence: CASSQDLSGTGNTGELFF.

This chain links TRBV12-3 or TRBV12-4 with TRBJ1-1; 7 nucleotides align to TRBD1. Germline trimming cut 8 bases from V and 4 bases from J; bases unmatched to any gene: 10. CDR3 length equals 14 residues. The CDR3, as DNA: TGTGCCAGCTTCCGGAGGGGGCTGGTCACTGAAGCTTTCTTT. Translated, it gives CASFRRGLVTEAFF.

The chain combines TRBV24-1 with TRBJ2-5; 7 bases line up with TRBD2. Germline CDR1 and CDR2: KGHDR and SFDVKD. J was trimmed by 1 base and V by 4 bases; bases with no gene match: 5. The CDR3 is 15 amino acids. The CDR3 nucleotides read TGTGCCACCAGTGACCCCGGGGGGTTCCAAGAGACCCAGTACTTC. Translation: CATSDPGGFQETQYF.